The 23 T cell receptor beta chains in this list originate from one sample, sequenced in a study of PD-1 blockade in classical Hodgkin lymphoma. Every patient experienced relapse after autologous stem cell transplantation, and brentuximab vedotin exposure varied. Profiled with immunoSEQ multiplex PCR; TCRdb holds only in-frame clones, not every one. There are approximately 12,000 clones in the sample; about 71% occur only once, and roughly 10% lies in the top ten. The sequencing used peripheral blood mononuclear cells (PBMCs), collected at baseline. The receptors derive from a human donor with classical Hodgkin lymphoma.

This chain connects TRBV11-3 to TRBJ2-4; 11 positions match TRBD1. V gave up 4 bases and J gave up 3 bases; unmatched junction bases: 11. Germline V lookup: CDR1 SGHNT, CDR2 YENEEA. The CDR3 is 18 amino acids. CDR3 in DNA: TGTGCCAGCAGCTACGGGACAGGGGGTTCCGGGATCAAAAACATTCAGTACTTC. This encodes CASSYGTGGSGIKNIQYF.

CDR3 in amino acids: CASSLNAYEQYF. The CDR3 nucleotides read TGCGCCAGCAGCTTAAATGCCTACGAGCAGTACTTC. The chain joins TRBV5-1 to TRBJ2-7; D uncertain. Germline lookup yields CDR1 SGHRS and CDR2 YFSETQ. With 2 bases removed from V and 2 bases from J, the gap between germline ends came to 5 bases. The CDR3 runs 12 residues.

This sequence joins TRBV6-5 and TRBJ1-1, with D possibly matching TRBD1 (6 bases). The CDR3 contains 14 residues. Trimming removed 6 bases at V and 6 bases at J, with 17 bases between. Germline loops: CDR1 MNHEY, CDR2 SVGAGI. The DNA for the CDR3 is TGTGCCAGCAGACCCGACAGGAGACTCCCTGAAGCTTTCTTT. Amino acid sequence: CASRPDRRLPEAFF.

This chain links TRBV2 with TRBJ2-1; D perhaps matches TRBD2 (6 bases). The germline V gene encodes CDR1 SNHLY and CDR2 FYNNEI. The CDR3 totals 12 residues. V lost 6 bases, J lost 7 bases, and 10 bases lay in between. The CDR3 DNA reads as TGTGCCAGCAGGATGAGCGGGAATGAGCAGTTCTTC. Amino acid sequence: CASRMSGNEQFF. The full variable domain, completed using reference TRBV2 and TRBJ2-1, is EPEVTQTPSHQVTQMGQEVILRCVPISNHLYFYWYRQILGQKVEFLVSFYNNEISEKSEIFDDQFSVERPDGSNFTLKIRSTKLEDSAMYFCASRMSGNEQFFGPGTRLTVL.

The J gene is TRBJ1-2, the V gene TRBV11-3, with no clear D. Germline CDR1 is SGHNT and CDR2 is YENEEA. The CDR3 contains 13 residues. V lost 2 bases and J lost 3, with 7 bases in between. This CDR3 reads CASSLPSDYGYTF. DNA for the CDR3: TGTGCCAGCAGCTTACCGAGTGACTATGGCTACACCTTC.

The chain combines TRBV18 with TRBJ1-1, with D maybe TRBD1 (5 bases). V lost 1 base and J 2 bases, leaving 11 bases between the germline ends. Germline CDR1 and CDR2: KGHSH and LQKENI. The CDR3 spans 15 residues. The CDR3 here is CASSPRVTANTEAFF. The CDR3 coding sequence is TGTGCCAGCTCACCACGAGTGACAGCCAACACTGAAGCTTTCTTT.

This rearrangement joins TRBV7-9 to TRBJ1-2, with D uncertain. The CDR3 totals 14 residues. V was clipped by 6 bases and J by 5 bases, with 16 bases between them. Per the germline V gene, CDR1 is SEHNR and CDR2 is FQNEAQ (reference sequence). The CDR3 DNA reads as TGTGCCAGCAGTCCTACTGCCGGAGCTTATGGCTACACCTTC. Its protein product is CASSPTAGAYGYTF.

In nucleotides, the CDR3 is TGCGCCAGCAGCCAAGCTTACAGGGGACAAGAGACCCAGTACTTC. This codes for CASSQAYRGQETQYF. The rearrangement joins TRBV4-3 to TRBJ2-5; 7 bases fit TRBD1. V gave up 1 base and J gave up 2 bases; unmatched junction bases: 4. Germline assignment: CDR1 LGHNA and CDR2 YSLEER. This CDR3 is 15 amino acids long.

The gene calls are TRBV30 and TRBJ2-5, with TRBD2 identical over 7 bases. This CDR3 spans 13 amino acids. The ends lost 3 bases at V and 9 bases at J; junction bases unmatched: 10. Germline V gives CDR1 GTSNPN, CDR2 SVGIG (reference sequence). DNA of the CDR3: TGTGCCTGGAGCCTGTTGAGCGGGGAGGCCCAGTACTTC. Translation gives CAWSLLSGEAQYF. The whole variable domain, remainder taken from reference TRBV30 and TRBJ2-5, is SQTIHQWPATLVQPVGSPLSLECTVEGTSNPNLYWYRQAAGRGLQLLFYSVGIGQISSEVPQNLSASRPQDRQFILSSKKLLLSDSGFYLCAWSLLSGEAQYFGPGTRLLVL.

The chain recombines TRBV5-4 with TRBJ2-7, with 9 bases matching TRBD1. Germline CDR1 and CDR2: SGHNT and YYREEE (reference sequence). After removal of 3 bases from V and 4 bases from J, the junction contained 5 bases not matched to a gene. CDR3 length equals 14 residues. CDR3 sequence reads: CASSWGQGPYEQYF. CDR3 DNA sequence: TGTGCCAGCAGCTGGGGACAGGGACCATACGAGCAGTACTTC.

The CDR3 DNA reads TGTGCCAGCAGCCTAGGGACCGCGAACACTGAAGCTTTCTTT. It yields the protein CASSLGTANTEAFF. This rearrangement joins TRBV7-9 to TRBJ1-1; D is possibly TRBD1 (5 bases). V dropped 5 bases and J dropped 1 base, with 11 bases sitting between them. Germline values: CDR1 SEHNR, CDR2 FQNEAQ (reference sequence). This CDR3 spans 14 amino acids.

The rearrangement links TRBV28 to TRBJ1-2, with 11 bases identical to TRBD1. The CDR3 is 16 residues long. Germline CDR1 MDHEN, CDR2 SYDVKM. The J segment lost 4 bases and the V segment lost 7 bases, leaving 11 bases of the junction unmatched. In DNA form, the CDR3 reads TGTGCCAGCACCACCCCATCCGGGACAGGGGGCTATGGCTACACCTTC. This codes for CASTTPSGTGGYGYTF.

In DNA form, the CDR3 reads TGTGCCAGCAGTGAGTCGACAGGGCACTACAATGAGCAGTTCTTC. Its protein is CASSESTGHYNEQFF. The chain combines TRBV6-1 with TRBJ2-1, with 7 bases aligning to TRBD1. Germline V gives CDR1 MNHNS, CDR2 SASEGT. CDR3 length equals 15 residues. Trimming cost V 3 bases and J 3 bases; bases outside gene matches: 5.

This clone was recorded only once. CDR3 sequence (DNA): TGTGCCAGCACCGCAGGTTATAATGAAAAACTGTTTTTT. Its translation: CASTAGYNEKLFF. The chain carries TRBV27 and TRBJ1-4, with no clear D. Deletions cut 7 bases from V and 4 bases from J, with 10 bases between. This CDR3 is 13 amino acids long. Germline CDR1 and CDR2: MNHEY and SMNVEV (reference sequence).

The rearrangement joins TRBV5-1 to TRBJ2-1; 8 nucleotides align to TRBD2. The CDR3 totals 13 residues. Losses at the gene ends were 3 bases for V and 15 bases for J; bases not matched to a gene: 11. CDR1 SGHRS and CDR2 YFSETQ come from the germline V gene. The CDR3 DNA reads TGCGCCAGCAGCTCAAAGGAAGCGGGAGCACTGTTCTTC. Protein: CASSSKEAGALFF.

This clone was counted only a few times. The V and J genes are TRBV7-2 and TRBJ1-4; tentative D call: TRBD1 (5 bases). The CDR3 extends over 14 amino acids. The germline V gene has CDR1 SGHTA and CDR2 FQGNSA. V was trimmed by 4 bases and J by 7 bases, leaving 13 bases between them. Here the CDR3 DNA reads TGTGCCAGCAGCTACCAGGGTGCGAGTGAAAAACTGTTTTTT. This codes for CASSYQGASEKLFF.

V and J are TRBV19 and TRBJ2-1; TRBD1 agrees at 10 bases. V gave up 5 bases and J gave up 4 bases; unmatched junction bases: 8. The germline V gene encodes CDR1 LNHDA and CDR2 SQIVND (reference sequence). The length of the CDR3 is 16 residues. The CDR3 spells CASSERRDRGYNEQFF. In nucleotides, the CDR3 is TGTGCCAGTAGTGAGAGGCGGGACAGGGGTTACAATGAGCAGTTCTTC.

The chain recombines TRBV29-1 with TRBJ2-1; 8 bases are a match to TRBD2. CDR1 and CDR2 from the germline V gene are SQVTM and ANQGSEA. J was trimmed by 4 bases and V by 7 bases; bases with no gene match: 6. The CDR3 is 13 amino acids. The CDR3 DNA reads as TGCAGCGCCGGGGCTAGCGGGTACAATGAGCAGTTCTTC. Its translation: CSAGASGYNEQFF.

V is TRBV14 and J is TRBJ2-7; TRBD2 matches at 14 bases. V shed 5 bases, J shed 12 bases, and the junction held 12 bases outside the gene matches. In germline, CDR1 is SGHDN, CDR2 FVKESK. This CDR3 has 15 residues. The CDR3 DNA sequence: TGTGCCAGCAGCATACGGACTAGCGGGGGGTTTTTGTGGTACTTC. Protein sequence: CASSIRTSGGFLWYF.

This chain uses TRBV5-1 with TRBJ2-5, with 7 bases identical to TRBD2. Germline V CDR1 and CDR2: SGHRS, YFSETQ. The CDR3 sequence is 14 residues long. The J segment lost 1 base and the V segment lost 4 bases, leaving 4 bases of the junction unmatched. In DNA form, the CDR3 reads TGCGCCAGCAGCCCTTCGGGGGGCCAAGAGACCCAGTACTTC. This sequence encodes CASSPSGGQETQYF.

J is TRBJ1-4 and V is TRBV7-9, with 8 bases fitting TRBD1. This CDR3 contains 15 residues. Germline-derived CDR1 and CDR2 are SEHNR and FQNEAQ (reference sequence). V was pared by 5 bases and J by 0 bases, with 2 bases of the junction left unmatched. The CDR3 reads CASSEDRATNEKLFF. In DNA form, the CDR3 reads TGTGCCAGCAGCGAGGACAGGGCAACTAATGAAAAACTGTTTTTT.

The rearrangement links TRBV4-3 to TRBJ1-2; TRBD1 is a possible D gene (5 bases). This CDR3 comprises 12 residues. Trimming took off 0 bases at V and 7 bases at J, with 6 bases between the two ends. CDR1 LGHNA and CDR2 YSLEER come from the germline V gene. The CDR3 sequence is CASSQEGVGYTF. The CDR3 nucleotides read TGCGCCAGCAGCCAAGAAGGGGTTGGCTACACCTTC.

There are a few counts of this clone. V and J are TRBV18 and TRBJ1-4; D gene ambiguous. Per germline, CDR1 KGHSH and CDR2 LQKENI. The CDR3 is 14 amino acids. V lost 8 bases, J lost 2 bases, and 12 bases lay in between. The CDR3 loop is CASKSSITNEKLFF. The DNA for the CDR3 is TGTGCCAGCAAAAGCAGTATTACTAATGAAAAACTGTTTTTT.